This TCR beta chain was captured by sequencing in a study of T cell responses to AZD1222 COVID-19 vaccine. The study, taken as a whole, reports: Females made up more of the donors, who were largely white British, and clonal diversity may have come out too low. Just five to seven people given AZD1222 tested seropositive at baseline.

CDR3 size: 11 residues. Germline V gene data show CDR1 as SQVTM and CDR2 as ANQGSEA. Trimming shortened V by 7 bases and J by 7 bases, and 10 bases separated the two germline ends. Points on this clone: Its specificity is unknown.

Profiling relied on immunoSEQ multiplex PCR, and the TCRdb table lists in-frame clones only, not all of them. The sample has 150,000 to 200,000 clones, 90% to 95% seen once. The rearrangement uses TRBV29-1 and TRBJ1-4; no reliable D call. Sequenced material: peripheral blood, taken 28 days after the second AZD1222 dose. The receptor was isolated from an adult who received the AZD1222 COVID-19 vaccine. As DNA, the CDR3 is TGCAGCGCCGGATTCTTTGAAAAACTGTTTTTT. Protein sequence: CSAGFFEKLFF.